The T cell receptor beta chain under discussion was sequenced for a study of spatial heterogeneity in lung cancer. This CDR3 contains 17 residues. CDR1 is MNHEY and CDR2 is SMNVEV in the germline V gene (reference sequence). The J segment lost 1 base and the V segment lost 3 bases, leaving 4 bases of the junction unmatched. TCRdb called the 5' RACE reads again in MiXCR, with one record for every CDR3 protein. The table shows tens of thousands of distinct CDR3 sequences, with roughly 15% occurring only once. As for time point: sample taken at primary tumor resection. Unsorted whole RNA from tumor, nontumor lung or frozen PBMC underwent sequencing. There were some 76 donors, all of them untreated patients with early-stage non-small cell lung cancer.

This TCR derives from a male donor with early-stage non-small cell lung cancer. This chain links TRBV27 with TRBJ2-6; 9 bases fit TRBD1. This sample comprised PBMCs, obtained at surgery. The CDR3 DNA is TGTGCCAGCAGTTTCCGGGACAGGGCTTCTGGGGCCAACGTCCTGACTTTC. It specifies CASSFRDRASGANVLTF.